This T cell receptor (beta chain) was captured by sequencing in a study of T cell responses to AZD1222 COVID-19 vaccine. General observations from the study: Reportedly, close to half of spike-specific TCRs are directed against unmutated variant regions.

Profiled with immunoSEQ multiplex PCR; TCRdb holds only in-frame clones, not every one. The table shows 150,000 to 200,000 clones, with 85% to 95% occurring only once. For this clone: Its cognate antigen is unknown.

Germline-derived CDR1 and CDR2 are MNHEY and SMNVEV (reference sequence). The CDR3 totals 15 residues. The V end was cut by 3 bases, the J end by 3 bases, with 12 bases between. The sequences come from peripheral blood, collected on day 0 of AZD1222 vaccination. J is TRBJ2-1 and V is TRBV27; the D gene is possibly TRBD2 (5 bases). This TCR derives from an adult in good health. CDR3 amino acids: CASSFPGGSYNEQFF. DNA for the CDR3: TGTGCCAGCAGTTTCCCGGGTGGGAGCTACAATGAGCAGTTCTTC.